This T cell receptor (beta chain) was identified in a study of vaccination and CD4 T cells after COVID-19. In the study overall: Post-COVID samples had a sampling time that fell a median around 100 days after diagnosis (range 35 to 161). Study-wide findings and caveats: The great majority, 304 of 307 vaccine-specific clones, proved spike mono-reactive in convalescent patients. The appearance of a median roughly 90% of reactive clones in convalescent patients occurred only post-vaccination.

Treatment here: 10-day PBMC culture with coronavirus spike peptide pools or control peptides (ViraFEST assay). CD4+ T cells that had been cultured provided DNA sequenced with the Oncomine TCR Beta short-read assay. TCRdb independently ran MiXCR on the PCR reads; one entry per CDR3 protein. Found here are about 18,000 distinct CDR3 sequences, around 45% of them singletons; the top ten hold over 7%. CDR3 length: 13 amino acids. The V end lost 8 bases, the J end lost 4 bases, and 12 bases lay between the germline ends. Germline V gene data show CDR1 as SQVTM and CDR2 as ANQGSEA. On this clonotype itself: Its antigen is not known.

Specimen: CD4+ T cells from blood, cultured in vitro, collected after SARS-CoV-2 vaccination. This chain connects TRBV29-1 to TRBJ1-6; D is uncertain. This TCR was sampled from a human donor who had recovered from COVID-19. The DNA of the CDR3 is TGCAGCTTCGGACCGACGTATAATTCACCCCTCCACTTT. Translated, it gives CSFGPTYNSPLHF.